The rows below give T cell receptor beta chains drawn from one sample of a study of PD-1 blockade in classical Hodgkin lymphoma. Assay used: immunoSEQ multiplex PCR; TCRdb lists only in-frame clones, some missing. The sample lists around 53,000 clones, around 76% occurring once. The source was peripheral blood mononuclear cells (PBMCs), collected before the fourth cycle of nivolumab. These receptors all stem from a human donor with classical Hodgkin lymphoma. Both conserved end residues are part of each CDR3. The D gene is left open where the match is weak.

d_call: NA; v_call: TRBV29-1; cdr3_length: 13; j_call: TRBJ1-2; cdr3_aa: CSVETDTNYGYTF; cdr3_nt: TGCAGCGTTGAGACGGATACTAACTATGGCTACACCTTC
d_call: TRBD2; v_call: TRBV5-1; cdr3_length: 17; j_call: TRBJ2-1; cdr3_aa: CASSLGLAGLTPNEQFF; cdr3_nt: TGCGCCAGCAGCTTGGGACTAGCGGGACTAACTCCCAATGAGCAGTTCTTC
d_call: NA; v_call: TRBV10-1; cdr3_length: 12; j_call: TRBJ2-7; cdr3_aa: CASRSGGYEQYF; cdr3_nt: TGCGCCAGCAGGTCCGGGGGATACGAGCAGTACTTC
d_call: TRBD2; v_call: TRBV11-2; cdr3_length: 16; j_call: TRBJ2-1; cdr3_aa: CASSLEPSGSRNEQFF; cdr3_nt: TGTGCCAGCAGCTTAGAACCTAGCGGGAGTCGGAATGAGCAGTTCTTC
d_call: NA; v_call: TRBV9; cdr3_length: 15; j_call: TRBJ1-5; cdr3_aa: CASTPHPGSNQPQHF; cdr3_nt: TGTGCCAGCACCCCCCACCCGGGAAGCAATCAGCCCCAGCATTTT
d_call: TRBD1; v_call: TRBV2; cdr3_length: 15; j_call: TRBJ2-3; cdr3_aa: CASSGRDRGTDTQYF; cdr3_nt: TGTGCCAGCAGTGGGCGGGACAGGGGAACAGATACGCAGTATTTT
d_call: NA; v_call: TRBV2; cdr3_length: 13; j_call: TRBJ1-4; cdr3_aa: CASTPGINEKLFF; cdr3_nt: TGTGCCAGCACGCCAGGGATTAATGAAAAACTGTTTTTT
d_call: NA; v_call: TRBV6-1; cdr3_length: 15; j_call: TRBJ2-3; cdr3_aa: CASSEDAGSTDTQYF; cdr3_nt: TGTGCCAGCAGTGAAGATGCCGGGAGCACAGATACGCAGTATTTT
d_call: TRBD1; v_call: TRBV29-1; cdr3_length: 14; j_call: TRBJ2-2; cdr3_aa: CSVVMGTGNGELFF; cdr3_nt: TGCAGCGTTGTAATGGGGACAGGGAACGGGGAGCTGTTTTTT
d_call: NA; v_call: TRBV18; cdr3_length: 14; j_call: TRBJ1-1; cdr3_aa: CASSPRGGGAEAFF; cdr3_nt: TGTGCCAGCTCACCACGGGGTGGAGGGGCTGAAGCTTTCTTT
d_call: NA; v_call: TRBV6-4; cdr3_length: 13; j_call: TRBJ2-7; cdr3_aa: CASRGPSSYEQYF; cdr3_nt: TGTGCCAGCAGGGGACCCTCCTCCTACGAGCAGTACTTC
d_call: NA; v_call: TRBV7-9; cdr3_length: 14; j_call: TRBJ2-7; cdr3_aa: CASSLGQGLYEQYF; cdr3_nt: TGTGCCAGCAGCTTAGGGCAGGGATTGTACGAGCAGTACTTC
d_call: TRBD1; v_call: TRBV25-1; cdr3_length: 15; j_call: TRBJ1-2; cdr3_aa: CASSEWFPGQYGYTF; cdr3_nt: TGTGCCAGCAGTGAATGGTTCCCGGGACAGTATGGCTACACCTTC
d_call: TRBD1; v_call: TRBV19; cdr3_length: 16; j_call: TRBJ2-2; cdr3_aa: CASSHVLRQGSGELFF; cdr3_nt: TGTGCCAGTAGTCACGTTCTCAGACAGGGCTCCGGGGAGCTGTTTTTT
d_call: NA; v_call: TRBV28; cdr3_length: 17; j_call: TRBJ2-7; cdr3_aa: CASSPRPRDISGTEQYF; cdr3_nt: TGTGCCAGCAGTCCAAGGCCTCGAGACATTTCGGGCACCGAGCAGTACTTC
d_call: TRBD1; v_call: TRBV18; cdr3_length: 14; j_call: TRBJ2-7; cdr3_aa: CASSEGQVSYEQYF; cdr3_nt: TGTGCCAGCTCAGAGGGACAGGTATCCTACGAGCAGTACTTC
d_call: NA; v_call: TRBV6-5; cdr3_length: 15; j_call: TRBJ1-1; cdr3_aa: CASSIQGIRNTEAFF; cdr3_nt: TGTGCCAGCAGCATACAAGGGATAAGGAACACTGAAGCTTTCTTT